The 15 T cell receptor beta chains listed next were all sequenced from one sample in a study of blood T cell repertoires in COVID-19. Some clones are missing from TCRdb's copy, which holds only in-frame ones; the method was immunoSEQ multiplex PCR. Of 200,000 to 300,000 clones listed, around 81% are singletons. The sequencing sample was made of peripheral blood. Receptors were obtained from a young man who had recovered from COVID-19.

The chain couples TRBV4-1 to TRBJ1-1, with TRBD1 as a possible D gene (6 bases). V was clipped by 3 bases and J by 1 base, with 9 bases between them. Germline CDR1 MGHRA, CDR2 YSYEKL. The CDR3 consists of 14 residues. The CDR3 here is CASSHGRGNTEAFF. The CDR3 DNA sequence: TGCGCCAGCAGCCACGGCAGGGGGAACACTGAAGCTTTCTTT.

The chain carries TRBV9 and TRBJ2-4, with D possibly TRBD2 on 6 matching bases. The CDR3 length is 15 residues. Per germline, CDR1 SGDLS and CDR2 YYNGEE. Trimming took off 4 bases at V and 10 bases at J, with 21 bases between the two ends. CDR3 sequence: CASSPLGTGGSIQYF. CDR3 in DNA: TGTGCCAGCAGCCCCCTCGGGACCGGGGGTAGTATTCAGTACTTC.

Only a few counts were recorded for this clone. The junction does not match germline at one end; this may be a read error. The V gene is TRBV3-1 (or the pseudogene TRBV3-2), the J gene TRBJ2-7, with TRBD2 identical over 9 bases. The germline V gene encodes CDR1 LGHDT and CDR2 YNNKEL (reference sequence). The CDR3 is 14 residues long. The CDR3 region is CASNQAGGDYEQYF. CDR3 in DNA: TGTGCCAGCAACCAAGCGGGGGGAGACTACGAGCAGTACTTC.

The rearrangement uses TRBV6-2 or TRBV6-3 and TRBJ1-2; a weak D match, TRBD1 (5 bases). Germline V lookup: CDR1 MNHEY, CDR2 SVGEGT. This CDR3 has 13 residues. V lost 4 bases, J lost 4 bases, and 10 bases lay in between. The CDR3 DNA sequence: TGTGCCAGCAGTTTCAGGGATTTCTATGGCTACACCTTC. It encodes CASSFRDFYGYTF.

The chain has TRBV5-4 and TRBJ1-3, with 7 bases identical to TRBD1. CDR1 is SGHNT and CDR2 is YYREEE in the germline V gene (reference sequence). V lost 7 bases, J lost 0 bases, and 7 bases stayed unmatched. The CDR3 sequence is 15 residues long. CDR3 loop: CASGPGTASGNTIYF. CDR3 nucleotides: TGTGCCAGCGGACCCGGGACAGCCTCTGGAAACACCATATATTTT.

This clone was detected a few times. The DNA for the CDR3 is TGTGCCAGCAGCTTCCGGGACACTGTAAATTCACCCCTCCACTTT. Amino acids: CASSFRDTVNSPLHF. The chain combines TRBV7-9 with TRBJ1-6; maybe TRBD1 (6 bases). Germline V lookup: CDR1 SEHNR, CDR2 FQNEAQ (reference sequence). The CDR3 runs to 15 residues. Trimming cost V 3 bases and J 7 bases, with 13 bases left between them.

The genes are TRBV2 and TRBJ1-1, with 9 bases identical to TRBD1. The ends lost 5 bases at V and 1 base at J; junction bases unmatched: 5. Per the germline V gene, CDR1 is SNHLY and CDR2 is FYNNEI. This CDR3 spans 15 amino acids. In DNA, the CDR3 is TGTGCCAGCAGTAAGGAACAGGGGGCGAACACTGAAGCTTTCTTT. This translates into CASSKEQGANTEAFF.

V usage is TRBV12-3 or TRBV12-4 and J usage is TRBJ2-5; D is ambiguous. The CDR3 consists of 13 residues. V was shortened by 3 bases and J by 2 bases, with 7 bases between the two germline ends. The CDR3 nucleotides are TGTGCCAGCAGTTTCCAATTTCAAGAGACCCAGTACTTC. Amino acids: CASSFQFQETQYF.

The chain's CDR3 is CASSQQADSFYGYTF. CDR3 bases: TGTGCCAGCAGCCAACAGGCCGACAGCTTCTATGGCTACACCTTC. This chain links TRBV3-1 (or the pseudogene TRBV3-2) with TRBJ1-2, with D possibly TRBD1 on 5 matching bases. CDR1 and CDR2 (germline): LGHDT, YNNKEL (reference sequence). The length of the CDR3 is 15 residues. Trimming shortened V by 2 bases and J by 4 bases, and 14 bases separated the two germline ends.

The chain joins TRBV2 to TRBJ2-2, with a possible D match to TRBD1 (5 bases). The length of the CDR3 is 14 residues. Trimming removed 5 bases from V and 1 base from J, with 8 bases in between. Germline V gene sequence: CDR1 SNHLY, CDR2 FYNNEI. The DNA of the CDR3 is TGTGCCAGCAGTACAGGACAGAACACCGGGGAGCTGTTTTTT. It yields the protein CASSTGQNTGELFF.

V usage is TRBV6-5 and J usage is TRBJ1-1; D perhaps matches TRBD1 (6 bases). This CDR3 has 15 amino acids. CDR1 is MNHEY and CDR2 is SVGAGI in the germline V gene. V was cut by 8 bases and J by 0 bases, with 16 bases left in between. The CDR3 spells CASQRGTGMNTEAFF. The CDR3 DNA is TGTGCCAGCCAAAGGGGTACAGGGATGAACACTGAAGCTTTCTTT.

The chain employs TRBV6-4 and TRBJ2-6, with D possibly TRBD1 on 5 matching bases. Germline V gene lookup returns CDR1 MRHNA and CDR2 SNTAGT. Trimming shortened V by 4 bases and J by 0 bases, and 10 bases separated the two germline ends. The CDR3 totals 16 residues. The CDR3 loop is CASSGGPSSGANVLTF. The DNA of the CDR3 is TGTGCCAGCAGTGGGGGCCCCAGCTCTGGGGCCAACGTCCTGACTTTC.

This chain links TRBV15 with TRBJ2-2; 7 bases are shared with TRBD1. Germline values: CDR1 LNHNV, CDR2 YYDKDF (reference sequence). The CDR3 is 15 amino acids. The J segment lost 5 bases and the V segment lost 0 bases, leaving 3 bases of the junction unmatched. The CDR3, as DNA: TGTGCCACCAGCAGAGATAAGGGGGCGACCGGGGAGCTGTTTTTT. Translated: CATSRDKGATGELFF. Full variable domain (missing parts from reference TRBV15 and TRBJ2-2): DAMVIQNPRYQVTQFGKPVTLSCSQTLNHNVMYWYQQKSSQAPKLLFHYYDKDFNNEADTPDNFQSRRPNTSFCFLDIRSPGLGDTAMYLCATSRDKGATGELFFGEGSRLTVL.

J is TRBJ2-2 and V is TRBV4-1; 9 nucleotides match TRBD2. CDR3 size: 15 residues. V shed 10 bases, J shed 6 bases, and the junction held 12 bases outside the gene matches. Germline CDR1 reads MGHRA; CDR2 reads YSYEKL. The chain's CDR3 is CATPISGGRSGELFF. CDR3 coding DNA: TGCGCCACCCCGATTAGCGGGGGAAGGTCCGGGGAGCTGTTTTTT.

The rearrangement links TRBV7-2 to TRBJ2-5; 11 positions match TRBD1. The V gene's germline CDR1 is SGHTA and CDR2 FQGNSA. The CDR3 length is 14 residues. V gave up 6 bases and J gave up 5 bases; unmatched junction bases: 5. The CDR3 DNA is TGTGCCAGCAGAGAGGACAGGGGGCTGGAGACCCAGTACTTC. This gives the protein CASREDRGLETQYF.